The rows below give T cell receptor beta chains drawn from one sample of a study of T cell repertoires in cytomegalovirus infection. TCRdb processed the reads anew with MiXCR; each CDR3 protein has one entry. The table has 680,000 or so distinct CDR3 sequences, approximately 34% seen once. Source material: PBMCs. These receptors came from a human donor in good health (CMV status not recorded). Some clones in this sample may be carry-over from other donors' samples. Each CDR3 is given with its conserved first and last residue. Fields, in order: V gene, CDR3 protein.

v_call: TRBV28
cdr3_aa: CASSLLLAAQYNEQFF

v_call: TRBV7-9
cdr3_aa: CASSLGLAGLRDNEQFF

v_call: TRBV12-3/TRBV12-4
cdr3_aa: CASSRLAGEYNNEQFF

v_call: TRBV7-2
cdr3_aa: CASRLSAGGRVNEQFF

v_call: TRBV19
cdr3_aa: CASKARGSGGAEQFF

v_call: TRBV7-3
cdr3_aa: CASSLSASRNADTQYF

v_call: TRBV12-3/TRBV12-4
cdr3_aa: CASSFNPGLTEAFF

v_call: TRBV25-1
cdr3_aa: CASSETQNTEAFF

v_call: TRBV4-1
cdr3_aa: CASRHPQETPYF

v_call: TRBV11-3
cdr3_aa: CASSSREATDTQYF

v_call: TRBV28
cdr3_aa: CASSYHRDRGGYEQYF

v_call: TRBV7-9
cdr3_aa: CASSQLIDKTGNTIYF

v_call: TRBV9
cdr3_aa: CASSAADRTAEQFF

v_call: TRBV7-2
cdr3_aa: CASSPAVTQLEISPLHF

v_call: TRBV15
cdr3_aa: CATSRGRIQPQHF

v_call: TRBV29-1
cdr3_aa: CSVKIPGQGLYEQYF